A single sample gave rise to the 22 T cell receptor beta chains below, sequenced in a study of blood T cell repertoires in COVID-19. TCRdb keeps only in-frame clones here, not all; method: immunoSEQ multiplex PCR. The sample holds 130,000 or so clones, under 90% seen once. Sequenced: peripheral blood. Receptors originate from an older woman with active or convalescent COVID-19.

V and J are TRBV28 and TRBJ1-3; 7 bases map to TRBD1. The CDR3 runs to 15 residues. The V gene's germline CDR1 is MDHEN and CDR2 SYDVKM. J lost 4 bases, V lost 5 bases, and 8 bases had no gene match. CDR3 nucleotide sequence: TGTGCCAGCAGTGCCGCCGGGGGACAGGGAAACACCATATATTTT. As protein: CASSAAGGQGNTIYF.

Only a few counts were recorded for this clone. The chain links TRBV4-2 to TRBJ1-6; D gene ambiguous. The CDR3 has 17 amino acids. Looked up from germline, CDR1 is LGHNA and CDR2 is YNFKEQ. Trimming left V 3 bases short and J 0 bases short, with 12 bases between. CDR3 bases: TGTGCCAGCAGCCAGGTACACCGGAGCTCCTATAATTCACCCCTCCACTTT. As protein: CASSQVHRSSYNSPLHF.

The gene calls are TRBV2 and TRBJ2-5; D is possibly TRBD2 (6 bases). CDR1 and CDR2 from the germline V gene are SNHLY and FYNNEI. The CDR3 is 14 residues long. V was shortened by 2 bases and J by 4 bases, with 11 bases between the two germline ends. In nucleotides, the CDR3 is TGTGCCAGCAGTGAATCGTTAGCGGCAGAGACCCAGTACTTC. This sequence encodes CASSESLAAETQYF.

The J gene is TRBJ1-1, the V gene TRBV29-1; D is possibly TRBD1 (5 bases). Trimming pared 6 bases from V and 3 bases from J, leaving 14 bases between. CDR3 length equals 13 residues. The germline V gene encodes CDR1 SQVTM and CDR2 ANQGSEA. This CDR3 reads CSVGAGQYTEAFF. The CDR3 DNA reads as TGCAGCGTCGGGGCGGGGCAATACACTGAAGCTTTCTTT.

V gene TRBV7-2 combines with J gene TRBJ1-6; no clear D. Germline V lookup: CDR1 SGHTA, CDR2 FQGNSA. The germline V and J ends were trimmed by 2 bases and 12 bases, with 8 bases remaining between them. The CDR3 is made up of 12 amino acids. The CDR3 nucleotides read TGTGCCAGCAGCTTATCGTCGGGACCCCTCCACTTT. Translated, it gives CASSLSSGPLHF.

V is TRBV30 and J is TRBJ1-1; a possible D gene is TRBD1 (6 bases). Germline-derived CDR1 and CDR2 are GTSNPN and SVGIG (reference sequence). Trimming pared 3 bases from V and 5 bases from J, leaving 13 bases between. The length of the CDR3 is 13 residues. The DNA for the CDR3 is TGTGCCTGGAGCAACAGGGAAAGGACTGAAGCTTTCTTT. This encodes CAWSNRERTEAFF.

The chain has TRBV11-2 and TRBJ2-5; 9 bases agree with TRBD1. The J segment lost 5 bases and the V segment lost 5 bases, leaving 12 bases of the junction unmatched. This CDR3 spans 16 amino acids. Germline V CDR1 and CDR2: SGHAT, FQNNGV. Written as DNA, the CDR3 is TGTGCCAGCAGCAATCATTCGACAGGGGGTAGGGAGACCCAGTACTTC. This codes for CASSNHSTGGRETQYF.

The rearrangement joins TRBV7-9 to TRBJ1-3; 8 bases are a match to TRBD1. The CDR3 extends over 16 amino acids. The germline V gene encodes CDR1 SEHNR and CDR2 FQNEAQ (reference sequence). V shed 5 bases, J shed 6 bases, and the junction held 12 bases outside the gene matches. The CDR3 nucleotides read TGTGCCAGCAGCCAAGACGGACAGGGCAGATCAAACACCATATATTTT. It translates to CASSQDGQGRSNTIYF.

As DNA, the CDR3 is TGCGCCAGCAGACAGGACGTGGACTACGAGCAGTACTTC. Amino acids: CASRQDVDYEQYF. The rearrangement joins TRBV5-1 to TRBJ2-7; D possibly corresponds to TRBD1 (5 bases). The CDR3 has 13 residues. In germline, CDR1 is SGHRS, CDR2 YFSETQ. Between the trimmed V and J ends, which lost 5 bases and 3 bases, there was a span of 12 bases.

This clone came up a few times. The V and J genes are TRBV28 and TRBJ1-4, with 8 bases lining up with TRBD1. There are 15 residues in the CDR3. From germline, CDR1 is MDHEN and CDR2 SYDVKM. V was pared by 4 bases and J by 8 bases, with 9 bases of the junction left unmatched. CDR3 sequence: CASSSTGGGVEKLFF. As DNA, the CDR3 is TGTGCCAGCAGTTCCACAGGGGGGGGAGTAGAAAAACTGTTTTTT.

V and J are TRBV2 and TRBJ1-5; the D gene is possibly TRBD1 (5 bases). The ends were cut back, 7 bases at V and 4 bases at J, with 17 bases in the middle. Germline CDR1 is SNHLY and CDR2 is FYNNEI. The CDR3 contains 15 residues. The CDR3 DNA sequence: TGTGCCAGCACCCCCGATCGCGGGGGTAATCAGCCCCAGCATTTT. Translation: CASTPDRGGNQPQHF.

The V gene is TRBV27, the J gene TRBJ2-1, with 8 bases that match TRBD2. Germline V lookup: CDR1 MNHEY, CDR2 SMNVEV (reference sequence). The CDR3 is made up of 14 amino acids. Losses at the gene ends were 3 bases for V and 9 bases for J; bases not matched to a gene: 7. CDR3 loop: CASSFQAGVAEQFF. The DNA for the CDR3 is TGTGCCAGCAGTTTTCAAGCGGGAGTGGCTGAGCAGTTCTTC.

This chain uses TRBV16 with TRBJ1-2; D may be TRBD1 (5 bases). From germline, CDR1 is KGHSY and CDR2 FQNENV. Trimming removed 3 bases from V and 4 bases from J, with 6 bases in between. CDR3 length: 12 residues. The CDR3 DNA reads TGTGCCAGCAGCCAGGGGCTCTATGGCTACACCTTC. Its protein is CASSQGLYGYTF.

The chain uses TRBV7-2 and TRBJ1-1, with D unresolved. The length of the CDR3 is 14 residues. From germline, CDR1 is SGHTA and CDR2 FQGNSA. The ends were cut back, 2 bases at V and 6 bases at J, with 13 bases in the middle. The DNA for the CDR3 is TGTGCCAGCAGCTTATACGACACGACGGCTGAAGCTTTCTTT. Translating it yields CASSLYDTTAEAFF.

This chain uses TRBV29-1 with TRBJ2-3; a weak D match, TRBD2 (5 bases). Trimming removed 3 bases from V and 10 bases from J, with 17 bases in between. Germline values: CDR1 SQVTM, CDR2 ANQGSEA. This CDR3 is built from 13 residues. As DNA, the CDR3 is TGCAGCGTTGACCCGGGGAGCCTTCGCGCGCAGTATTTT. It yields the protein CSVDPGSLRAQYF.

The chain couples TRBV6-5 to TRBJ1-3; the D gene is possibly TRBD1 (6 bases). V gave up 4 bases and J gave up 2 bases, with 15 bases separating them. The CDR3 is 16 amino acids. From germline, CDR1 is MNHEY and CDR2 SVGAGI. For the CDR3, the DNA is TGTGCCAGCAGTTCCAAGGGACATGAACCTGGAAACACCATATATTTT. It is translated as CASSSKGHEPGNTIYF.

The chain carries TRBV5-4 and TRBJ2-7; TRBD2 agrees at 8 bases. The CDR3 runs to 14 residues. In germline, CDR1 is SGHNT, CDR2 YYREEE (reference sequence). V was pared by 3 bases and J by 6 bases, with 8 bases of the junction left unmatched. The CDR3 region has the DNA TGTGCCAGCAGCTATACGGGAGGGCCACGCGAGCAGTACTTC. Translating gives CASSYTGGPREQYF.

The gene calls are TRBV2 and TRBJ2-3, with TRBD2 as a possible D gene (5 bases). Germline V gene data show CDR1 as SNHLY and CDR2 as FYNNEI. Deletions cut 4 bases from V and 0 bases from J, with 8 bases between. The CDR3 loop spans 14 amino acids. The CDR3, as DNA: TGTGCCAGCAGTGTGAGGGTTAGCACAGATACGCAGTATTTT. Protein: CASSVRVSTDTQYF.

This rearrangement joins TRBV2 to TRBJ1-1; possibly TRBD1 for D (6 bases). The CDR3 has 13 residues. Between the trimmed V and J ends, which lost 7 bases and 4 bases, there was a span of 13 bases. CDR1 and CDR2 from the germline V gene are SNHLY and FYNNEI. Here the CDR3 reads CASTSEGGTEAFF. In DNA, the CDR3 is TGTGCCAGCACCTCAGAAGGGGGCACTGAAGCTTTCTTT.

V and J are TRBV18 and TRBJ1-5; D may be TRBD1 (5 bases). V lost 5 bases and J lost 2, with 10 bases in between. The germline CDR1 and CDR2 sequences are KGHSH and LQKENI. The CDR3 has 14 residues. This CDR3 reads CASSWGVGNQPQHF. CDR3 DNA: TGTGCCAGCTCATGGGGGGTCGGCAATCAGCCCCAGCATTTT.

The chain combines TRBV6-4 with TRBJ2-1; 7 nucleotides agree with TRBD1. The CDR3 is 12 amino acids. Trimming cost V 6 bases and J 7 bases; bases outside gene matches: 3. The germline V gene has CDR1 MRHNA and CDR2 SNTAGT. For the CDR3, the DNA is TGTGCCAGCAGCGCCAGGGGGAATGAGCAGTTCTTC. Protein: CASSARGNEQFF.

The sample holds a few counts of this clone. This sequence joins TRBV14 and TRBJ2-7; possible D gene TRBD2, 6 bases. The germline gives CDR1 SGHDN, CDR2 FVKESK. V lost 4 bases and J lost 5, with 18 bases in between. There are 15 residues in the CDR3. CDR3 sequence: CASSPSGVFFHEQYF. CDR3 DNA: TGTGCCAGCAGCCCATCGGGGGTTTTCTTCCACGAGCAGTACTTC.